This entry describes one T cell receptor (beta chain). Antigen unknown. The germline CDR1 and CDR2 sequences are SGHAT and FQNNGV. The CDR3 extends over 16 amino acids. The germline V and J ends were trimmed by 5 bases and 1 base, with 17 bases remaining between them. The PCR contained 60 Vbeta and 13 Jbeta primers. Produced via immunoSEQ multiplex PCR; TCRdb's table is partial and in-frame only. The top ten clones hold 1% of a sample with about 180,000 clones, roughly 85% of them seen once. These data originate in a study of cytomegalovirus exposure and HLA in healthy donors. Study-level points and caveats: A list of approximately 160 TCR beta chains associated with cytomegalovirus was given.

The chain joins TRBV11-2 to TRBJ1-1; TRBD1 is a possible D gene (6 bases). The sequenced sample was PBMCs. The receptor was isolated from a boy between 2 and 10 years old in good health and CMV-seronegative. In DNA, the CDR3 is TGTGCCAGCAGCAGGGGGGGCAGACTTAAGAACACTGAAGCTTTCTTT. Amino acids: CASSRGGRLKNTEAFF.